The T cell receptor beta chain under discussion was sequenced for a study of cytomegalovirus exposure and HLA in healthy donors. Primers: 60 Vbeta forward and 13 Jbeta reverse. The data were produced by immunoSEQ multiplex PCR, yet TCRdb's version contains in-frame clones alone and is incomplete. The sample consists of about 190,000 clones, about nine tenths of them appearing once. Study results and caveats: Exclusion as indistinguishable affected some V segments, including TRBV6-2 and TRBV6-3. Among the most significant clusters, several appeared linked to common viral pathogens in a later analysis. Reportedly, diagnosis of cytomegalovirus status by the classifier showed high specificity and sensitivity.

This clone was observed a single time. Antigen unknown. Per germline, CDR1 SGHRS and CDR2 YFSETQ. The V and J ends lost 1 base and 6 bases, in that order; junction bases with no gene match: 5. The CDR3 length is 14 residues. Sequencing used PBMCs. The genes are TRBV5-1 and TRBJ2-7, with 9 bases that match TRBD2. This receptor was obtained from a young man in good health and CMV-seronegative. The CDR3 reads CASSLTAGGSEQYF. CDR3 DNA sequence: TGCGCCAGCAGCTTGACAGCGGGGGGAAGCGAGCAGTACTTC.